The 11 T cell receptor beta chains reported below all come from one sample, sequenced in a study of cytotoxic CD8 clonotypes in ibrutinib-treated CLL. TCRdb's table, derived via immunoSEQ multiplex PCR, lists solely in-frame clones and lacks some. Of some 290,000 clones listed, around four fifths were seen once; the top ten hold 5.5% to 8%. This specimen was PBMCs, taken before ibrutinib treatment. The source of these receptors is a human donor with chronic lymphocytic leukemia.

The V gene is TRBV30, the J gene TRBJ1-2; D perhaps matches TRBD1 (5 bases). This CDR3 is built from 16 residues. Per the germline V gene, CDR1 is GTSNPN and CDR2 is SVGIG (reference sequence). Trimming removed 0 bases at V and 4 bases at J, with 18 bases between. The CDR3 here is CAWSVGSGRESYGYTF. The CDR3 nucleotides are TGTGCCTGGAGTGTAGGTTCGGGCAGGGAGAGCTATGGCTACACCTTC.

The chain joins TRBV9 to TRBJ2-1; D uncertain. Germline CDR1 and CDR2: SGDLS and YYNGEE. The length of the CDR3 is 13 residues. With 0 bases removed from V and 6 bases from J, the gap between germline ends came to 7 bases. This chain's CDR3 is CASSVGNPNEQFF. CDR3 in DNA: TGTGCCAGCAGCGTAGGGAATCCCAATGAGCAGTTCTTC.

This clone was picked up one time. DNA of the CDR3: TGTGCCAGCAGCTTTACAGGGGGCAGGCACGAGCAGTACTTC. It specifies CASSFTGGRHEQYF. The chain couples TRBV7-9 to TRBJ2-7; 9 bases line up with TRBD1. The V segment lost 3 bases and the J segment 5 bases; nucleotides outside the gene matches: 5. Germline V lookup: CDR1 SEHNR, CDR2 FQNEAQ (reference sequence). CDR3 size: 14 residues.

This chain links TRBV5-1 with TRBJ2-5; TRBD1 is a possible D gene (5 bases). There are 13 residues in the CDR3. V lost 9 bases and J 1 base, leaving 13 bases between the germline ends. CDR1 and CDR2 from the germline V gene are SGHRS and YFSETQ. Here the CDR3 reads CATPSGFQETQYF. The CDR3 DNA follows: TGCGCCACCCCCTCAGGGTTCCAAGAGACCCAGTACTTC.

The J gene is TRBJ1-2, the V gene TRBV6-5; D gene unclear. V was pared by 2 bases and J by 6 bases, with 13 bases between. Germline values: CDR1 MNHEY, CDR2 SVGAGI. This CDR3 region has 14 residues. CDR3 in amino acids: CASSYGRQVDGYTF. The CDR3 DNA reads TGTGCCAGCAGTTACGGGAGGCAGGTCGATGGCTACACCTTC.

Here the CDR3 reads CASGPTGPRLNTEAFF. CDR3 DNA: TGCGCCAGCGGACCGACAGGGCCGAGGTTGAACACTGAAGCTTTCTTT. The chain couples TRBV5-1 to TRBJ1-1; TRBD1 matches 7 bases. The CDR3 totals 16 residues. V trimming: 7 bases; J trimming: 0 bases; junction bases outside the gene matches: 12. CDR1 is SGHRS, CDR2 YFSETQ, per germline. The variable domain in full, completed from reference TRBV5-1 and TRBJ1-1, reads KAGVTQTPRYLIKTRGQQVTLSCSPISGHRSVSWYQQTPGQGLQFLFEYFSETQRNKGNFPGRFSGRQFSNSRSEMNVSTLELGDSALYLCASGPTGPRLNTEAFFGQGTRLTVV.

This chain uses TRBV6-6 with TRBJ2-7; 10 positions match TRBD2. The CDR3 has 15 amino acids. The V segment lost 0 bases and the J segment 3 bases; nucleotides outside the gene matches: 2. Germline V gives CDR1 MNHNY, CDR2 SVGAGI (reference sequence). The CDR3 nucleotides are TGTGCCAGCAGTTACTCGGCTAGCGGGAGCTACGAGCAGTACTTC. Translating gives CASSYSASGSYEQYF.

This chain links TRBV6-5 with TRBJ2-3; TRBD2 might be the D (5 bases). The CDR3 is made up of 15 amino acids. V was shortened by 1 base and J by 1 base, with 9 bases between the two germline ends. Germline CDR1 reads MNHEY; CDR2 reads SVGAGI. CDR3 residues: CASSYFISGTDTQYF. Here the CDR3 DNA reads TGTGCCAGCAGTTACTTCATTAGCGGCACAGATACGCAGTATTTT.

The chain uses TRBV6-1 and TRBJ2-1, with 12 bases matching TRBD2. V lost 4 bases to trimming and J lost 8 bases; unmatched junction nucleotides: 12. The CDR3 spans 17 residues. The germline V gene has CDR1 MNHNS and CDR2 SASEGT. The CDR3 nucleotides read TGTGCCAGCAGTGCCCGAACTAGACTAGCGGGAGTCTATGAGCAGTTCTTC. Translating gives CASSARTRLAGVYEQFF.

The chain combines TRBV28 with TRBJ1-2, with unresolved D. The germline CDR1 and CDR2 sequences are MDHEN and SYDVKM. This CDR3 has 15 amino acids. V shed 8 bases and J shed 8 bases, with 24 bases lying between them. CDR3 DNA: TGTGCCAGCGGAGCTTACGGGAGGGAGTTTGGCGGCTACACCTTC. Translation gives CASGAYGREFGGYTF.

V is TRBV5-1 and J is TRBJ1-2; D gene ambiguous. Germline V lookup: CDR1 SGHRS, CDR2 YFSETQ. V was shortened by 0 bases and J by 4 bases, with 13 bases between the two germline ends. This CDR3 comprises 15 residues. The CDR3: CASSLAYDLAYGYTF. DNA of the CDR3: TGCGCCAGCAGCTTGGCCTACGATCTAGCCTATGGCTACACCTTC. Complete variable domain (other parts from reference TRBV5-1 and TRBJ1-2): KAGVTQTPRYLIKTRGQQVTLSCSPISGHRSVSWYQQTPGQGLQFLFEYFSETQRNKGNFPGRFSGRQFSNSRSEMNVSTLELGDSALYLCASSLAYDLAYGYTFGSGTRLTVV.